The clone carrying this T cell receptor (beta chain) was recorded a few times. Its antigen remains unidentified. V shed 2 bases, J shed 0 bases, and the junction held 3 bases outside the gene matches. Germline V gene lookup returns CDR1 ENHRY and CDR2 SYGVKD. The CDR3 is 16 residues long. The sequencing depth, 1 in 200,000 to 1 in 1 million T cells, was the target. Here immunoSEQ multiplex PCR was the method, and the copy in TCRdb shows in-frame clones only, minus some. In the table there are under 75,000 clones, around 68% of which are singletons. The sample comes from a study of cytotoxic CD8 clonotypes in ibrutinib-treated CLL. Study-wide findings and caveats: Sampling of sustained-remission and progressing patients occurred at differing times. Public clonotypes were rare and shrank or held steady on treatment.

This specimen consisted of PBMCs, obtained after 12 months of ibrutinib treatment. This TCR derives from a human donor with chronic lymphocytic leukemia. The chain joins TRBV10-3 to TRBJ1-3; the match to TRBD1 covers 8 bases. The DNA for the CDR3 is TGTGCCATCAGTGAGGGACAGGGCTTCTCTGGAAACACCATATATTTT. It specifies CAISEGQGFSGNTIYF.